These T cell receptor beta chains were read from a single sample in a study of metastatic and nonmetastatic thyroid tumors. TCRdb re-clonotyped the PCR reads through MiXCR. The sample lists around 46,000 clones, approximately 20% occurring once. Sample: blood. The receptor set was obtained from a male donor with papillary thyroid cancer or a benign thyroid nodule (not recorded which). Some clones in this sample may be carry-over from other donors' samples. Both conserved end residues are part of each CDR3. A D gene is named only where the DNA matches it firmly. Not every row has a clone size; where given, it reads once, few, many or a size class.

d_call	clone_size	j_call	v_call	cdr3_nt	cdr3_aa
-	medium-sized	TRBJ2-2	TRBV6-1	TGTGCCAGCAGTGAAGGGGCAGGGAACACCGGGGAGCTGTTTTTT	CASSEGAGNTGELFF
TRBD1	many	TRBJ1-6	TRBV15	TGTGCCACCAGCCCGGACAGGAGCTCCTATAATTCACCCCTCCACTTT	CATSPDRSSYNSPLHF
TRBD2	many	TRBJ2-7	TRBV9	TGTGCCAGCAGCCCACAACCGGGACTAGCGGTCCACGAGCAGTACTTC	CASSPQPGLAVHEQYF
TRBD1	-	TRBJ2-7	TRBV19	TGCGCCAGTATTATGGGGACAGGGGGCCCCTACGAGCAGTACTTC	CASIMGTGGPYEQYF
TRBD2	-	TRBJ2-7	TRBV18	TGTGCCAGCTCACCAGCGCGACTAGTGGGAGGGGAGCAGTACTTC	CASSPARLVGGEQYF
TRBD1	many	TRBJ2-5	TRBV7-9	TGTGCCACCACGAAAGACAGGGGAGAGACCCAGTACTTC	CATTKDRGETQYF
-	many	TRBJ1-4	TRBV10-3	TGTGCCATCAGTGAGTCAGCGGGGTTTGAAAAACTGTTTTTT	CAISESAGFEKLFF
-	many	TRBJ2-3	TRBV5-1	TGCGCCAGCAGGGATGGAGGGGGGGCAGATACGCAGTATTTT	CASRDGGGADTQYF
-	medium-sized	TRBJ2-7	TRBV5-1	TGCGCCAGCAGCTGGGACCAAATCAGGTCCTACGAGCAGTACTTC	CASSWDQIRSYEQYF
TRBD2	many	TRBJ2-3	TRBV20-1	TGCAGTGCTAGTTTACTAGCGGGAGGGGGGGATACGCAGTATTTT	CSASLLAGGGDTQYF
-	-	TRBJ2-7	TRBV5-6	TGTGCCAGCAGCTTGGTGTGGGTGGGCTACGAGCAGTACTTC	CASSLVWVGYEQYF
TRBD2	-	TRBJ2-7	TRBV10-3	TGTGCCATCAGTGAGGCGTCTGAGCGGGAGAACTCCTACGAGCAGTACTTC	CAISEASERENSYEQYF
-	many	TRBJ1-2	TRBV4-1	TGCGCCAGCAGCCATGCCCAAAGTTATGGCTACACCTTC	CASSHAQSYGYTF
-	-	TRBJ2-2	TRBV11-2	TGTGCCAGCAGCTTATCAGTCCAGAGTACCGGGGAGCTGTTTTTT	CASSLSVQSTGELFF
-	-	TRBJ1-2	TRBV4-1	TGCGCCAGCAGCCAAGATAATTTGGGGGATAACTATGGCTACACCTTC	CASSQDNLGDNYGYTF
-	-	TRBJ1-2	TRBV18	TGTGCCAGCTCACCACCGAGTGGAACAGAAGCTAACTATGGCTACACCTTC	CASSPPSGTEANYGYTF
-	few	TRBJ2-7	TRBV24-1	TGTGCCACCAGTGGCGGGGCGTTTGACGAGCAGTACTTC	CATSGGAFDEQYF
-	-	TRBJ1-2	TRBV11-1	TGTGCCATCAGCCGGGACGGTGAACATGGGGCGCGAGGCTACACCTTC	CAISRDGEHGARGYTF
-	many	TRBJ2-3	TRBV6-6	TGTGCCAGCAGTTACTCCTTGGGGGGAGGCACAGATACGCAGTATTTT	CASSYSLGGGTDTQYF
TRBD1	-	TRBJ1-1	TRBV13	TGTGCCAGCAGCTTAGGAGGGGGCAATACTGAAGCTTTCTTT	CASSLGGGNTEAFF
-	few	TRBJ2-3	TRBV4-2	TGTGCCAGCAGCCAAGGGGGCGGGGAAGCAGATACGCAGTATTTT	CASSQGGGEADTQYF
-	-	TRBJ1-4	TRBV5-5	TGTGCCAGCAGCTTGGAGGACGCCCGGGGGGAAAAACTGTTTTTT	CASSLEDARGEKLFF
TRBD1	many	TRBJ1-1	TRBV12-3/TRBV12-4	TGTGCCAGCAGGAGCGGGACAGTCCCTGAAGCTTTCTTT	CASRSGTVPEAFF
TRBD2	many	TRBJ2-3	TRBV4-1	TGCGCCAGCAGCCAAGATCATCGGAGTAGCGGGGGGGCGGCGGATACGCAGTATTTT	CASSQDHRSSGGAADTQYF
-	many	TRBJ2-5	TRBV20-1	TGCAGTGCTAGAGAACCGGGCATGGAGACCCAGTACTTC	CSAREPGMETQYF
TRBD2	many	TRBJ2-7	TRBV19	TGTGCCAGTAGTTTACTAGCGGCCCCCTACGAGCAGTACTTC	CASSLLAAPYEQYF
-	-	TRBJ2-1	TRBV6-1	TGTGCCAGCAGTGAACTCGGCAATGAGCAGTTCTTC	CASSELGNEQFF
-	many	TRBJ2-7	TRBV12-3/TRBV12-4	TGTGCCAGCAGTTTAGCTAGGGGCCACGAGCAGTACTTC	CASSLARGHEQYF
-	many	TRBJ1-5	TRBV4-1	TGCGCCAGCAGCCAAGCACCAGGCGCAAGTCAGCCTCAGCATTTT	CASSQAPGASQPQHF
-	few	TRBJ1-6	TRBV15	TGTGCCACCAGCATGGGCGGTTACTCCTATAATTCACCCCTCCACTTT	CATSMGGYSYNSPLHF
-	-	TRBJ2-7	TRBV20-1	TGCAGTGCTGGGTTCGGCGGGAACTACGAGCAGTACTTC	CSAGFGGNYEQYF
-	many	TRBJ1-5	TRBV6-1	TGTGCCAGCAGTGAATATGGTTTAGGCAATCAGCCCCAGCATTTT	CASSEYGLGNQPQHF
-	many	TRBJ2-4	TRBV4-1	TGCGCCAGCAGCCCTAGATATTCGACAGAGCAAAACATTCAGTACTTC	CASSPRYSTEQNIQYF
-	many	TRBJ2-1	TRBV20-1	TGCAGTGCTAGAGATTACCGGGACTACAATGAGCAGTTCTTC	CSARDYRDYNEQFF
TRBD1	many	TRBJ2-1	TRBV24-1	TGTGCCACCAGTGACCGACAGGGGGCGGGACACTACAATGAGCAGTTCTTC	CATSDRQGAGHYNEQFF
TRBD1	many	TRBJ1-1	TRBV5-1	TGCGCCAGCAGCTGGGGGACAGGGAGCACTGAAGCTTTCTTT	CASSWGTGSTEAFF
-	few	TRBJ2-7	TRBV4-1	TGCGCCAGCAGCCAAGTTAGTGGATTAACCTACGAGCAGTACTTC	CASSQVSGLTYEQYF
TRBD1	many	TRBJ1-1	TRBV30	TGTGCATCCGGGACAGGGGCCCTGAACACTGAAGCTTTCTTT	CASGTGALNTEAFF
TRBD2	many	TRBJ2-1	TRBV5-6	TGTGCCAGCAGCTTGGGATCCCAGACTAGCGGGAGGAATGAGCAGTTCTTC	CASSLGSQTSGRNEQFF
TRBD2	few	TRBJ2-3	TRBV18	TGTGCCAGCTCACTCCCGTGGCGGGGGGGAGATACGCAGTATTTT	CASSLPWRGGDTQYF
TRBD2	many	TRBJ2-3	TRBV6-4	TGTGCCAGCAGTGACTCGCGGGGGGGCGGCACAGATACGCAGTATTTT	CASSDSRGGGTDTQYF
TRBD1	-	TRBJ2-3	TRBV6-1	TGTGCCAGCAGTGGACAGGGGGCTAGCACAGATACGCAGTATTTT	CASSGQGASTDTQYF
TRBD1	many	TRBJ2-7	TRBV6-1	TGTGCCAGCAATCTCCGGGACAGGGTGGGCTACGAGCAGTACTTC	CASNLRDRVGYEQYF
-	-	TRBJ1-2	TRBV19	TGTGCCAGTAGTCCGACAGGCTATGGCTACACCTTC	CASSPTGYGYTF
-	many	TRBJ2-3	TRBV6-4	TGTGCCAGCAGTGGGGGCAGCACAGATACGCAGTATTTT	CASSGGSTDTQYF
-	many	TRBJ1-6	TRBV7-2	TGTGCCAGCAGCTCTTATGGCCGCCGGGGACAAGTTCTTTCACCCCTCCACTTT	CASSSYGRRGQVLSPLHF
TRBD2	many	TRBJ2-5	TRBV2	TGTGCCAGCAGTGGGAGGACTAGCGGGAAAGAGACCCAGTACTTC	CASSGRTSGKETQYF
-	many	TRBJ1-2	TRBV28	TGTGCCAGCAGACTCGGGCAGGGCTACACCTTC	CASRLGQGYTF
-	medium-sized	TRBJ2-2	TRBV28	TGTGCCAGCAGTTTGGTGCCGACGTCTACCACCGGGGAGCTGTTTTTT	CASSLVPTSTTGELFF
-	many	TRBJ1-1	TRBV24-1	TGTGCCACCAGTGATAACAAGGGGCCCTCCTCTGAAGCTTTCTTT	CATSDNKGPSSEAFF
-	many	TRBJ1-2	TRBV7-8	TGTGCCAGCAGCTTAGTGGCAGCTAACTATGGCTACACCTTC	CASSLVAANYGYTF
-	few	TRBJ2-7	TRBV28	TGTGCCAGCAGTTTAAGCTTAAGGGAACAGTACTTC	CASSLSLREQYF
TRBD2	many	TRBJ2-5	TRBV5-6	TGTGCCAGCAGCAGAGAGTTGGGGGGGGAGGAGACCCAGTACTTC	CASSRELGGEETQYF
TRBD2	many	TRBJ2-1	TRBV20-1	TGCAGTGCTAGTTTTCTAGCGGTCACAAATGAGCAGTTCTTC	CSASFLAVTNEQFF
-	many	TRBJ1-1	TRBV4-1	TGCGCCAGCAGCCAAGTCACCAGCAACACTGAAGCTTTCTTT	CASSQVTSNTEAFF
-	many	TRBJ2-3	TRBV9	TGTGCCAGCAGCGTAGTAGGAGGGGGACTCGCAGATACGCAGTATTTT	CASSVVGGGLADTQYF
-	many	TRBJ1-5	TRBV6-1	TGTGCCAGCAGAGCTGGGCCTTATGAAGGTCAGCCCCAGCATTTT	CASRAGPYEGQPQHF
-	many	TRBJ2-7	TRBV11-2	TGTGCCAGCAGCCGGTTGGAGGCGGAGGCCTACGAGCAGTACTTC	CASSRLEAEAYEQYF
TRBD2	many	TRBJ2-3	TRBV12-3/TRBV12-4	TGTGCCAGCAGTTTTTGGCTAGCGGGGGCGTATTTT	CASSFWLAGAYF